This entry concerns a single T cell receptor beta chain. The data originate from a study of cytomegalovirus exposure and HLA in healthy donors. PCR employed 60 Vbeta and 13 Jbeta primers. Sequencing was performed with immunoSEQ multiplex PCR; in TCRdb, only in-frame clones are kept and a portion is missing. The sample gives about 200,000 clones, approximately 86% of which show up once; about 1.1% is in the top ten. CDR1 and CDR2 from the germline V gene are SGHAT and FQNNGV. Losses at the gene ends were 4 bases for V and 3 bases for J; bases not matched to a gene: 6. The CDR3 is 15 amino acids. J is TRBJ2-1 and V is TRBV11-2, with TRBD1 matching over 7 bases. The sequencing sample was made of PBMCs. The sequence was collected from a boy aged 2-15 years in good health and CMV-seronegative. In DNA, the CDR3 is TGTGCCAGCAGCTCAGACGGGACAGTCTACAATGAGCAGTTCTTC. Its translation: CASSSDGTVYNEQFF.